This T cell receptor (beta chain) was captured by sequencing in a study of identical twins. Template switching added a universal primer site, and cDNA bore unique molecular identifiers. TCRdb reprocessed the 5' RACE reads via MiXCR and lists one record per CDR3 protein. The sample includes roughly 720,000 distinct CDR3 sequences, 18% of them seen just once. These data are also associated with another study on T cells expressing NK-cell markers.

The TCR originated in a woman younger than 30 in good health. The sequenced sample was PBMCs.

CDR3 bases: TGTGCCACCAGCAGAGATAATTGGGTGGCGACAGGGAAGTTTGGCTACACCTTC. Its protein product is CATSRDNWVATGKFGYTF. This chain connects TRBV15 to TRBJ1-2; 7 bases match TRBD1. Germline assignment: CDR1 LNHNV and CDR2 YYDKDF (reference sequence). The CDR3 totals 18 residues. With 0 bases clipped from V and 7 bases from J, the junction kept 17 bases outside the gene matches. Using reference TRBV15 and TRBJ1-2 for the parts outside the CDR3, the full variable domain is DAMVIQNPRYQVTQFGKPVTLSCSQTLNHNVMYWYQQKSSQAPKLLFHYYDKDFNNEADTPDNFQSRRPNTSFCFLDIRSPGLGDTAMYLCATSRDNWVATGKFGYTFGSGTRLTVV.